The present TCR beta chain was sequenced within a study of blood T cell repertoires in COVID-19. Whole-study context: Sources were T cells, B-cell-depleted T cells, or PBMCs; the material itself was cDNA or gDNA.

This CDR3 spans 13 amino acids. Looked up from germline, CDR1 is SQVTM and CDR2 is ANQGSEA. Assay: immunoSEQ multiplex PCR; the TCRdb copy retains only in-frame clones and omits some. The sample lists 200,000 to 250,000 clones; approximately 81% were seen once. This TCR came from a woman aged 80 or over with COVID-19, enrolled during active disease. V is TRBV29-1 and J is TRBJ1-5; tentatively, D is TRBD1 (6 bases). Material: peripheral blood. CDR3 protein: CSFSTGSNQPQHF. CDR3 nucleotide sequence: TGCAGTTTTTCGACAGGTAGCAATCAGCCCCAGCATTTT.